This T cell receptor (beta chain) was documented in a study of cytomegalovirus exposure and HLA in healthy donors. Study-level points and caveats: A later analysis reportedly found fewer N-insertions in an Asian-associated ancestry cluster than the roughly 700-donor mean. Among CMV-associated TCR beta chains, most appeared HLA-restricted in a later analysis. There were some V segments, including TRBV6-2 and TRBV6-3, excluded as indistinguishable.

The junction had 4 bases not matched to a gene; V was cut back by 0 bases and J by 1 base. Germline V gene lookup returns CDR1 SGHTA and CDR2 FQGTGA. The CDR3 extends over 17 amino acids. As concerns this clone: The antigen remains unidentified.

PCR was performed using 60 Vbeta and 13 Jbeta primers. Sequencing used immunoSEQ multiplex PCR; TCRdb keeps in-frame clones, though not all of them. The sample lists around 110,000 clones, about four fifths seen once, with roughly 22% in the top ten. The receptor comes from a man aged 25 to 40 in good health and CMV-seropositive. The sequencing sample was made of PBMCs. This sequence joins TRBV7-3 and TRBJ2-1; 9 nucleotides agree with TRBD1. CDR3 sequence: CASSLTYGQGSYNEQFF. The CDR3 bases are TGTGCCAGCAGCTTAACTTACGGACAGGGGTCCTACAATGAGCAGTTCTTC.